This T cell receptor (beta chain) originates from a study of cytomegalovirus exposure and HLA in healthy donors. Findings and limits, study-wide: In a later analysis, productive TCRs from donors in an Asian-associated ancestry cluster reportedly carried fewer N-insertions than the cohort mean. The authors enumerated 180 or so TCR beta chains as linked to cytomegalovirus. While the bulk of TCR sequences proved rare, some public TCRs turned up in many donors.

Both 60 Vbeta primers and 13 Jbeta primers went into the PCR. Clones were read by immunoSEQ multiplex PCR, and TCRdb kept only the in-frame ones, dropping some. The sample yields 95,000 or so clones, about 76% seen once. Trimming pared 4 bases from V and 0 bases from J, leaving 12 bases between. This CDR3 spans 15 amino acids. Looked up from germline, CDR1 is SGHVS and CDR2 is FQNEAQ. As to this clone: As yet, its antigen is unknown.

Each donor was healthy, and each was a bone marrow donor. Material for sequencing was PBMCs. The rearrangement joins TRBV7-8 to TRBJ1-1, with a weak D call TRBD1 (6 bases). The receptor comes from a woman between 65 and 79 years old in good health and CMV-seropositive. The CDR3 coding sequence is TGTGCCAGCAGCTATAGGGACACCCTGAACACTGAAGCTTTCTTT. Its protein is CASSYRDTLNTEAFF.